This is a list of T cell receptor beta chains from one sample in a study of T-cell memory formation after mild COVID-19. TCRdb redid the calling of the 5' RACE reads with MiXCR, one entry per CDR3 protein. Counted here are approximately 350,000 distinct CDR3 sequences, 25% to 30% occurring once; the ten biggest clones make up approximately 13%. The sequencing sample was made of PBMCs or a T cell subset sorted from them (not recorded which). The receptors come from an adult woman who had mild COVID-19 (a few samples of this study predate the infection). Cell type and time point are not known. CDR3s include the opening cysteine and the closing phenylalanine or tryptophan. Fields, in order: J gene, V gene, CDR3 protein.

TRBJ2-3 TRBV29-1 CSVRRTSRATDTQYF
TRBJ2-1 TRBV6-5 CASTKLASGSWNEQFF
TRBJ2-1 TRBV7-8 CASGLAGDPNHRGSYNEQFF
TRBJ2-5 TRBV6-1 CASSWSTGQETQYF
TRBJ2-3 TRBV2 CASSDLGAGGTDTQYF
TRBJ2-4 TRBV19 CASSTPGDSRRGNIQYF
TRBJ1-5 TRBV5-1 CASSFGDSNQPQHF
TRBJ2-2 TRBV5-1 CASSAGQGLLQGVSVGELFF
TRBJ1-1 TRBV10-3 CAIRDRENTEAFF
TRBJ2-3 TRBV7-9 CASSLFEGGTDTQYF
TRBJ2-4 TRBV6-2/TRBV6-3 CASSYSPALAGEVRGKNIQYF
TRBJ2-3 TRBV3-1 CASRFRTSGGLDTQYF
TRBJ2-7 TRBV20-1 CSARDLGLAPYEQYF
TRBJ2-7 TRBV20-1 CSARETTTSGFYEQYF
TRBJ2-1 TRBV6-5 CASSYDPREPWNEQFF
TRBJ2-3 TRBV7-2 CASRLGTLDTQYF
TRBJ1-4 TRBV6-1 CASSEATGVNEKLFF
TRBJ2-3 TRBV29-1 CSVPGGLAGGPNTQYF
TRBJ1-1 TRBV6-4 CASSDSFSTGIMNTEAFF
TRBJ2-5 TRBV12-3/TRBV12-4 CASSHGTSVDTQYF
TRBJ2-6 TRBV7-3 CASSRGGGSSGANVLTF
TRBJ2-7 TRBV6-2/TRBV6-3 CASSYPAGSSGSYEQYF
TRBJ2-1 TRBV15 CATSRGVSAEDEQFF
TRBJ2-7 TRBV24-1 CATSDSGIGTYEQYF
TRBJ1-5 TRBV5-1 CASSLAGESNQPQHF
TRBJ1-1 TRBV6-1 CASWQALSTEAFF
TRBJ2-7 TRBV5-1 CASSLETSPYEQYF
TRBJ1-2 TRBV10-3 CAISDSGTGVGYTF
TRBJ2-7 TRBV12-3/TRBV12-4 CASSLLPPGLYEQYF
TRBJ2-1 TRBV9 CASSARWGYEQFF
TRBJ2-1 TRBV7-9 CASSHPAGGLASNEQFF
TRBJ1-2 TRBV6-6 CASRITGTENSNYGYTF
TRBJ2-3 TRBV11-2 CASSLAQGEGDTQYF
TRBJ1-1 TRBV27 CASSIRDNTEAFF
TRBJ2-7 TRBV30 CAWKNRLYEQYF
TRBJ1-4 TRBV12-3/TRBV12-4 CASSRPDRQLFF
TRBJ2-7 TRBV5-1 CASSLKRGASYEQYF
TRBJ1-5 TRBV15 CATSRVGLSNQPQHF
TRBJ2-3 TRBV15 CATSRALGVSTDTQYF
TRBJ2-3 TRBV4-2 CASSPLGERTDTQYF
TRBJ2-3 TRBV20-1 CSATLRTSGRRRPDTQYF
TRBJ2-5 TRBV6-1 CASSEALGGWETQYF
TRBJ1-5 TRBV6-6 CASSFSGPPGEPQHF
TRBJ2-7 TRBV13 CASSLRNEQYF
TRBJ2-6 TRBV12-3/TRBV12-4 CASSAGDSNSGANVLTF
TRBJ2-2 TRBV20-1 CSALSGELFF
TRBJ2-1 TRBV9 CASSVEGQGRYNEQFF
TRBJ2-5 TRBV5-6 CASSRARDQDF
TRBJ1-3 TRBV18 CASSEGVAGNTIYF
TRBJ1-2 TRBV6-5 CASSYSGTENYGYTF
TRBJ2-3 TRBV7-6 CASSFGTTDTQYF
TRBJ1-1 TRBV6-5 CASRRQGSYTEAFF
TRBJ1-1 TRBV29-1 CSVGQGLNTEAFF
TRBJ2-3 TRBV30 CAWTTKVRTDTQYF
TRBJ1-5 TRBV24-1 CATSPDGNQPQHF
TRBJ1-1 TRBV6-5 CASSYSPGTEAFF
TRBJ2-7 TRBV7-2 CASSTTAAYEQYF
TRBJ2-1 TRBV30 CAWALDSAIYNEQFF
TRBJ2-1 TRBV5-1 CASSLQGEQFF
TRBJ2-1 TRBV7-9 CASSFQRDPNEQFF